The entry below gives a single T cell receptor beta chain sequence along with its context. Looked up from germline, CDR1 is SQVTM and CDR2 is ANQGSEA. This CDR3 region has 11 residues. Trimming took off 8 bases at V and 0 bases at J, with 7 bases between the two ends. Profiled with immunoSEQ multiplex PCR; TCRdb holds only in-frame clones, not every one. This sample has 100,000 to 150,000 clones, with approximately 90% found just once. This sample is drawn from a study of control samples from healthy donors and cancer patients. The sequenced material came from blood. The chain recombines TRBV29-1 with TRBJ2-5, with TRBD1 as a possible D gene (5 bases). The TCR comes from a man aged 18 to 30 in good health. Here the CDR3 reads CSKQDQETQYF. The DNA of the CDR3 is TGCAGCAAACAGGACCAAGAGACCCAGTACTTC.